These 29 T cell receptor beta chains share one sample of origin, sequenced in a study of shared clonotypes between healthy human individuals. Profiling relied on immunoSEQ multiplex PCR, and the TCRdb table lists in-frame clones only, not all of them. The table records 2 million to 2.5 million clones, approximately 94% of them present only once. The specimen was naive CD4+ T cells sorted from blood. The subset here: CD45RA+ positively selected. The receptors stem from a man between 18 and 29 years old in good health.

The chain recombines TRBV27 with TRBJ2-5; no definite D call. Deletions cut 5 bases from V and 5 bases from J, with 15 bases between. In germline, CDR1 is MNHEY, CDR2 SMNVEV (reference sequence). The CDR3 spans 14 residues. DNA for the CDR3: TGTGCCAGCAGTGGGGTTCGGAATGTGGAGACCCAGTACTTC. As protein: CASSGVRNVETQYF.

Note on this clone: The sample contains more than one DNA sequence encoding this CDR3. This chain connects TRBV5-1 to TRBJ1-1; 10 bases are a match to TRBD1. The CDR3 has 15 amino acids. From germline, CDR1 is SGHRS and CDR2 YFSETQ. V was clipped by 3 bases and J by 1 base; unmatched bases: 3. The CDR3 loop reads CASSSGQGRNTEAFF. CDR3 in DNA: TGCGCCAGCAGCTCGGGACAGGGGAGGAACACTGAAGCTTTCTTT. Full variable domain (remainder filled in from reference TRBV5-1 and TRBJ1-1): KAGVTQTPRYLIKTRGQQVTLSCSPISGHRSVSWYQQTPGQGLQFLFEYFSETQRNKGNFPGRFSGRQFSNSRSEMNVSTLELGDSALYLCASSSGQGRNTEAFFGQGTRLTVV.

The chain links TRBV5-8 to TRBJ2-6; 8 bases are a match to TRBD2. Losses at the gene ends were 5 bases for V and 5 bases for J; bases not matched to a gene: 12. Germline V gene data show CDR1 as SGHTS and CDR2 as YDEGEE. The CDR3 is 17 residues long. The CDR3 loop reads CASSLFSGGSWANVLTF. CDR3 in DNA: TGTGCCAGCAGTTTGTTCTCGGGGGGGAGCTGGGCCAACGTCCTGACTTTC. Based on the CDR3 plus reference TRBV5-8 and TRBJ2-6, the full variable domain is EAGVTQSPTHLIKTRGQQATLRCSPISGHTSVYWYQQALGLGLQFLLWYDEGEERNRGNFPPRFSGRQFPNYSSELNVNALELEDSALYLCASSLFSGGSWANVLTFGAGSRLTVL.

The rearrangement joins TRBV11-2 to TRBJ1-3, with 10 bases aligning to TRBD1. The CDR3 has 18 amino acids. Germline V lookup: CDR1 SGHAT, CDR2 FQNNGV. Unmatched junction bases numbered 10, after V lost 3 bases and J lost 2 bases. For the CDR3, the DNA is TGTGCCAGCAGCTTTCTGACCTGGGGACAGGGGACTGGAAACACCATATATTTT. Protein product: CASSFLTWGQGTGNTIYF.

This clone is a singleton in its sample. This same CDR3 is encoded by further DNA sequences in the sample. The rearrangement joins TRBV5-4 to TRBJ2-1; TRBD2 matches 12 bases. Germline V gene data show CDR1 as SGHNT and CDR2 as YYREEE (reference sequence). CDR3 size: 15 residues. J was trimmed by 5 bases and V by 4 bases; bases with no gene match: 4. The CDR3 region has the DNA TGTGCCAGCAGCCTCCGGACTAGCGGGAACAATGAGCAGTTCTTC. Translated, it gives CASSLRTSGNNEQFF.

V and J are TRBV6-5 and TRBJ1-6; a weak D match, TRBD1 (6 bases). V lost 3 bases and J 5 bases, leaving 11 bases between the germline ends. Germline V gives CDR1 MNHEY, CDR2 SVGAGI. This CDR3 is built from 15 residues. The CDR3 bases are TGTGCCAGCAGTTATTCCCCAGGGGATAATTCACCCCTCCACTTT. Protein: CASSYSPGDNSPLHF.

This chain connects TRBV19 to TRBJ1-1; tentatively, D is TRBD1 (5 bases). V gave up 4 bases and J gave up 0 bases, with 15 bases separating them. The CDR3 covers 16 residues. Germline-derived CDR1 and CDR2 are LNHDA and SQIVND (reference sequence). The CDR3 sequence is CASSTAGGGLNTEAFF. CDR3 DNA: TGTGCCAGTAGTACCGCCGGGGGGGGACTGAACACTGAAGCTTTCTTT.

This clone was picked up one time. The chain recombines TRBV28 with TRBJ2-3; the D is unclear. V was cut by 10 bases and J by 2 bases, with 19 bases left in between. This CDR3 contains 15 residues. Germline values: CDR1 MDHEN, CDR2 SYDVKM. The CDR3 loop reads CAIQRPSRATDTQYF. CDR3 in DNA: TGTGCCATACAAAGGCCCTCCCGGGCCACAGATACGCAGTATTTT.

V is TRBV5-4 and J is TRBJ2-7, with TRBD2 matching over 9 bases. V was pared by 0 bases and J by 1 base, with 5 bases of the junction left unmatched. Germline V gene sequence: CDR1 SGHNT, CDR2 YYREEE (reference sequence). The CDR3 spans 16 residues. Written as DNA, the CDR3 is TGTGCCAGCAGCTTGGGTACTAGCGGGCAATCCTACGAGCAGTACTTC. Protein product: CASSLGTSGQSYEQYF.

The chain has TRBV28 and TRBJ1-5; no clear D gene. The CDR3 length is 15 residues. Germline assignment: CDR1 MDHEN and CDR2 SYDVKM. The germline V and J ends were trimmed by 8 bases and 6 bases, with 20 bases remaining between them. CDR3 amino acids: CASDRAGGGSQPQHF. The DNA of the CDR3 is TGTGCCAGCGACCGCGCAGGAGGCGGCAGTCAGCCCCAGCATTTT.

As regards this clone: The same CDR3 also results from other DNA sequences found in this sample. The V and J genes are TRBV27 and TRBJ2-2; tentative D call: TRBD1 (5 bases). CDR1 and CDR2 (germline): MNHEY, SMNVEV (reference sequence). V was shortened by 3 bases and J by 2 bases, with 10 bases between the two germline ends. The CDR3 length is 15 residues. Written as DNA, the CDR3 is TGTGCCAGCAGTTTGGGGCAGCTTAACACCGGGGAGCTGTTTTTT. Its translation is CASSLGQLNTGELFF.

This clone was counted between two and nine times. This specimen includes other DNA sequences encoding the same CDR3. V and J are TRBV18 and TRBJ2-7, with D unclear. Trimming stripped 3 bases from V and 2 bases from J, with 2 bases between. Germline lookup yields CDR1 KGHSH and CDR2 LQKENI. The CDR3 contains 11 residues. The CDR3 reads CASSPTYEQYF. CDR3 sequence (DNA): TGTGCCAGCTCACCCACCTACGAGCAGTACTTC.

V gene TRBV11-2 combines with J gene TRBJ1-2; D not certain. Trimming shortened V by 1 base and J by 7 bases, and 10 bases separated the two germline ends. The CDR3 runs to 13 residues. The germline CDR1 and CDR2 sequences are SGHAT and FQNNGV. The CDR3 sequence is CASSLGFPTGYTF. CDR3 nucleotide sequence: TGTGCCAGCAGCTTAGGGTTTCCCACTGGCTACACCTTC. Drawing the rest from reference TRBV11-2 and TRBJ1-2, the complete variable domain is EAGVAQSPRYKIIEKRQSVAFWCNPISGHATLYWYQQILGQGPKLLIQFQNNGVVDDSQLPKDRFSAERLKGVDSTLKIQPAKLEDSAVYLCASSLGFPTGYTFGSGTRLTVV.

The chain uses TRBV14 and TRBJ2-6; TRBD1 agrees at 8 bases. V trimming: 0 bases; J trimming: 2 bases; junction bases outside the gene matches: 6. The CDR3 runs 18 residues. Germline V gene lookup returns CDR1 SGHDN and CDR2 FVKESK. The CDR3: CASSQDRGQFPGANVLTF. The CDR3, as DNA: TGTGCCAGCAGCCAAGACAGGGGGCAGTTCCCTGGGGCCAACGTCCTGACTTTC.

This chain uses TRBV10-3 with TRBJ1-4; the D gene is possibly TRBD1 (6 bases). With 2 bases removed from V and 5 bases from J, the gap between germline ends came to 15 bases. CDR3 length: 16 residues. Germline V gene sequence: CDR1 ENHRY, CDR2 SYGVKD. DNA for the CDR3: TGTGCCATCAGTGAGCGCCCGACAGGTCTGAATGAAAAACTGTTTTTT. Protein: CAISERPTGLNEKLFF.

This chain links TRBV28 with TRBJ1-5; D is possibly TRBD1 (6 bases). Germline CDR1 and CDR2: MDHEN and SYDVKM. This CDR3 region has 15 residues. V was clipped by 7 bases and J by 6 bases, with 19 bases between them. CDR3 coding DNA: TGTGCCAGCACCCCCGGGGGGGGCGAACGTCAGCCCCAGCATTTT. Translating it yields CASTPGGGERQPQHF.

The chain carries TRBV5-1 and TRBJ2-3, with TRBD2 identical over 8 bases. V was clipped by 6 bases and J by 6 bases; unmatched bases: 12. This CDR3 is built from 15 residues. CDR1 is SGHRS and CDR2 is YFSETQ in the germline V gene. This CDR3 reads CASTLVGGRLDTQYF. The CDR3 DNA reads as TGCGCCAGCACTCTTGTGGGCGGGAGGCTGGATACGCAGTATTTT.

The rearrangement uses TRBV4-1 and TRBJ2-7; weak D call: TRBD2 (6 bases). CDR3 length: 16 amino acids. V was cut by 0 bases and J by 2 bases, with 14 bases left in between. Germline loops: CDR1 MGHRA, CDR2 YSYEKL. CDR3: CASSQESVGGPYEQYF. Here the CDR3 DNA reads TGCGCCAGCAGCCAAGAATCCGTTGGAGGGCCCTACGAGCAGTACTTC.

The genes are TRBV29-1 and TRBJ2-3; 10 bases agree with TRBD2. This CDR3 region has 12 residues. V lost 7 bases, J lost 6 bases, and 4 bases stayed unmatched. From germline, CDR1 is SQVTM and CDR2 ANQGSEA. The CDR3 nucleotides are TGCAGCGGGACTAGCGGTGGGGATACGCAGTATTTT. This gives the protein CSGTSGGDTQYF.

The V gene is TRBV30, the J gene TRBJ1-4; D is undetermined. The germline CDR1 and CDR2 sequences are GTSNPN and SVGIG (reference sequence). Trimming removed 0 bases at V and 7 bases at J, with 6 bases between. This CDR3 is 12 amino acids long. The CDR3 protein is CAWSVGFEKLFF. The CDR3 nucleotides are TGTGCCTGGAGTGTAGGGTTTGAAAAACTGTTTTTT.

The V call is TRBV7-2, the J call TRBJ2-7; TRBD2 matches 10 bases. J gave up 4 bases and V 5 bases, and 11 bases lay outside the gene matches. The CDR3 length is 16 residues. Germline V CDR1 and CDR2: SGHTA, FQGNSA. CDR3 protein: CASSRMTSGLGYEQYF. Here the CDR3 DNA reads TGTGCCAGCAGCCGCATGACTAGCGGGCTCGGTTACGAGCAGTACTTC.

The chain carries TRBV5-6 and TRBJ2-7; no clear D. The CDR3 is 15 amino acids. CDR1 and CDR2 (germline): SGHDT, YYEEEE. V gave up 4 bases and J gave up 4 bases, with 18 bases separating them. The CDR3 DNA is TGTGCCAGCAGCCGCCGGACCGCCAATCCTTACGAGCAGTACTTC. It encodes CASSRRTANPYEQYF.

V gene TRBV10-1 combines with J gene TRBJ2-3; D is unresolved. V shed 10 bases and J shed 2 bases, with 7 bases lying between them. The CDR3 extends over 11 amino acids. From germline, CDR1 is WNHNN and CDR2 SYGVQD (reference sequence). As DNA, the CDR3 is TGCGCCACCGAGGACACAGATACGCAGTATTTT. Its protein is CATEDTDTQYF.

This sequence joins TRBV30 and TRBJ1-2, with D unclear. With 3 bases removed from V and 8 bases from J, the gap between germline ends came to 16 bases. Germline CDR1 is GTSNPN and CDR2 is SVGIG (reference sequence). The CDR3 runs to 13 residues. The DNA of the CDR3 is TGTGCCTGGAGAAGCGGGTCCCCACGGGGCTACACCTTC. Its protein product is CAWRSGSPRGYTF.

The rearrangement joins TRBV6-1 to TRBJ2-7; possible D gene TRBD1, 6 bases. V lost 7 bases, J lost 5 bases, and 18 bases lay in between. Germline V gene data show CDR1 as MNHNS and CDR2 as SASEGT. The CDR3 totals 14 residues. CDR3 DNA: TGTGCCAGCAAACCGGGACACCTTTTAGACGAGCAGTACTTC. Protein sequence: CASKPGHLLDEQYF.

The chain uses TRBV21-1 and TRBJ2-6; the tabulated D call, TRBD1, remains unverified against the DNA. TRBV21-1 is marked as a pseudogene. The CDR3 sequence is 14 residues long. In DNA, the CDR3 is TGTGCCAGCAGCCCGATCGGGCGTCGACAGGCCTTGACTTTC. Translating gives CASSPIGRRQALTF.

The chain employs TRBV18 and TRBJ2-5, with 7 bases identical to TRBD1. Germline-derived CDR1 and CDR2 are KGHSH and LQKENI. Unmatched junction bases numbered 9, after V lost 3 bases and J lost 5 bases. This CDR3 is built from 15 residues. This CDR3 reads CASSPSSTGTETQYF. CDR3 DNA sequence: TGTGCCAGCTCACCCTCCTCGACAGGGACGGAGACCCAGTACTTC.

This clone was recorded once. The chain has TRBV6-1 and TRBJ1-5, with 7 bases aligning to TRBD1. Germline V gene data show CDR1 as MNHNS and CDR2 as SASEGT. Germline trimming cut 4 bases from V and 4 bases from J; bases unmatched to any gene: 7. This CDR3 has 15 amino acids. In nucleotides, the CDR3 is TGTGCCAGCAGTGGGGCCGGGACAGCAAATCAGCCCCAGCATTTT. Translating gives CASSGAGTANQPQHF.

The genes are TRBV5-1 and TRBJ2-1, with D uncertain. V lost 5 bases to trimming and J lost 0 bases, with 9 bases between them. CDR1 and CDR2 from the germline V gene are SGHRS and YFSETQ. CDR3 length: 14 residues. CDR3 DNA: TGCGCCAGCAGTAAGCAAGACTCCTACAATGAGCAGTTCTTC. Translation gives CASSKQDSYNEQFF.